The rows below give T cell receptor beta chains drawn from one sample of a study of T cell clones after liver transplantation. Some clones are missing from TCRdb's copy, which holds only in-frame ones; the method was immunoSEQ multiplex PCR. The table records about 120,000 clones, 90% of them present only once. The specimen was CD4+ T cells from blood, collected 12 months after liver transplant. The source of these receptors is a human patient who received a liver transplant. Some T cells may be supplied by the graft donor. Each CDR3 is given with its conserved first and last residue. The D gene is left open where the match is weak. Clone size, where shown, is once, few, many, or a class for clones that have expanded.

clone size: .
V gene: TRBV10-3
J gene: TRBJ1-1
CDR3 length: 14
D gene: .
CDR3 DNA: TGTGCCATCAGTGCCTTAGACAGAAACACTGAAGCTTTCTTT
CDR3 protein: CAISALDRNTEAFF

clone size: .
V gene: TRBV11-2
J gene: TRBJ2-1
CDR3 length: 18
D gene: TRBD2
CDR3 DNA: TGTGCCAGCAGCCGCATTTCGGGACTAGCGGGACCTTACAATGAGCAGTTCTTC
CDR3 protein: CASSRISGLAGPYNEQFF

clone size: .
V gene: TRBV9
J gene: TRBJ2-1
CDR3 length: 12
D gene: .
CDR3 DNA: TGTGCCAGCAGCTCCCAGTTGTATGAGCAGTTCTTC
CDR3 protein: CASSSQLYEQFF

clone size: .
V gene: TRBV7-9
J gene: TRBJ1-1
CDR3 length: 13
D gene: .
CDR3 DNA: TGTGCCAGCAACCGAGTCCGGAACACTGAAGCTTTCTTT
CDR3 protein: CASNRVRNTEAFF

clone size: .
V gene: TRBV7-2
J gene: TRBJ2-7
CDR3 length: 14
D gene: .
CDR3 DNA: TGTGCCAGCAGCTTAGAAGGGCGATTGGGCGAGCAGTACTTC
CDR3 protein: CASSLEGRLGEQYF

clone size: .
V gene: TRBV28
J gene: TRBJ2-7
CDR3 length: 18
D gene: TRBD2
CDR3 DNA: TGTGCCGTTGCCTCGGGGGCAGGGACTAGCGGGACCACCTACGAGCAGTACTTC
CDR3 protein: CAVASGAGTSGTTYEQYF

clone size: .
V gene: TRBV28
J gene: TRBJ2-1
CDR3 length: 12
D gene: TRBD2
CDR3 DNA: TGTGCCAGCAGGGGTATAGCGGGGGCCCGGATCTTC
CDR3 protein: CASRGIAGARIF

clone size: .
V gene: TRBV27
J gene: TRBJ2-2
CDR3 length: 14
D gene: .
CDR3 DNA: TGTGCCAGCAGTTTAATGACAGTTACCGGGGAGCTGTTTTTT
CDR3 protein: CASSLMTVTGELFF

clone size: .
V gene: TRBV7-8
J gene: TRBJ2-1
CDR3 length: 17
D gene: .
CDR3 DNA: TGTGCCAGCAGCTTAGGAATTAGGCCGCAGGTGGGCAATGAGCAGTTCTTC
CDR3 protein: CASSLGIRPQVGNEQFF

clone size: .
V gene: TRBV5-1
J gene: TRBJ2-2
CDR3 length: 17
D gene: TRBD2
CDR3 DNA: TGCGCCAGCAGCTTGACTTGGCGGGAGGGCCTACCCGGGGAGCTGTTTTTT
CDR3 protein: CASSLTWREGLPGELFF

clone size: .
V gene: TRBV2
J gene: TRBJ2-5
CDR3 length: 14
D gene: TRBD1
CDR3 DNA: TGTGCCAGCTTCCGGGACAGAAATCAAGAGACCCAGTACTTC
CDR3 protein: CASFRDRNQETQYF

clone size: once
V gene: TRBV28
J gene: TRBJ1-5
CDR3 length: 15
D gene: .
CDR3 DNA: TGTGCCAGCAGTTTGCCCACAGGGAGCAATCAGCCCCAGCATTTT
CDR3 protein: CASSLPTGSNQPQHF

clone size: .
V gene: TRBV5-1
J gene: TRBJ2-5
CDR3 length: 17
D gene: .
CDR3 DNA: TGCGCCAGCAGCTTGGAGCTTGTAGGCAGGGGAGAAGAGACCCAGTACTTC
CDR3 protein: CASSLELVGRGEETQYF

clone size: .
V gene: TRBV18
J gene: TRBJ1-5
CDR3 length: 16
D gene: .
CDR3 DNA: TGTGCCAGCTCACCAGTGGCCCGGGGGCTCATTCAGCCCCAGCATTTT
CDR3 protein: CASSPVARGLIQPQHF

clone size: once
V gene: TRBV6-5
J gene: TRBJ2-7
CDR3 length: 13
D gene: .
CDR3 DNA: TGTGCCAGCAGTCATGACAGCCCCTACGAGCAGTACTTC
CDR3 protein: CASSHDSPYEQYF

clone size: .
V gene: TRBV10-3
J gene: TRBJ2-2
CDR3 length: 16
D gene: .
CDR3 DNA: TGTGCCATCAGGATCTCGACAGGTTTTAACACCGGGGAGCTGTTTTTT
CDR3 protein: CAIRISTGFNTGELFF

clone size: .
V gene: TRBV7-8
J gene: TRBJ2-1
CDR3 length: 16
D gene: TRBD1
CDR3 DNA: TGTGCCAGCAGTTCCCACCGGGACAGAGCCTACAATGAGCAGTTCTTC
CDR3 protein: CASSSHRDRAYNEQFF

clone size: .
V gene: TRBV4-2
J gene: TRBJ2-1
CDR3 length: 16
D gene: .
CDR3 DNA: TGTGCCAGCAGCCAAGACCCCCAGCGGCCTGAGAATGAGCAGTTCTTC
CDR3 protein: CASSQDPQRPENEQFF

clone size: .
V gene: TRBV18
J gene: TRBJ2-2
CDR3 length: 13
D gene: TRBD2
CDR3 DNA: TGTGCCAGTAGCGGGAGAAACACCGGGGAGCTGTTTTTT
CDR3 protein: CASSGRNTGELFF

clone size: .
V gene: TRBV7-8
J gene: TRBJ2-7
CDR3 length: 14
D gene: .
CDR3 DNA: TGTGCCAGCAGCCTCGGGGACGCAAGCTACGAGCAGTACTTC
CDR3 protein: CASSLGDASYEQYF

clone size: once
V gene: TRBV6-6
J gene: TRBJ2-5
CDR3 length: 14
D gene: .
CDR3 DNA: TGTGCCAGCAGTTACCCGGCTAGCGAAGAGACCCAGTACTTC
CDR3 protein: CASSYPASEETQYF

clone size: once
V gene: TRBV6-1
J gene: TRBJ1-5
CDR3 length: 15
D gene: TRBD1
CDR3 DNA: TGTGCCAGCAGCTCGGGACAGGTGGGCAATCAGCCCCAGCATTTT
CDR3 protein: CASSSGQVGNQPQHF

clone size: .
V gene: TRBV2
J gene: TRBJ2-5
CDR3 length: 12
D gene: .
CDR3 DNA: TGTGCCAGCAGTGACTCAGGGGCGACCCAGTACTTC
CDR3 protein: CASSDSGATQYF

clone size: .
V gene: TRBV6-5
J gene: TRBJ1-2
CDR3 length: 14
D gene: .
CDR3 DNA: TGTGCCAGCAGTCCCGGACAACTGAACTATGGCTACACCTTC
CDR3 protein: CASSPGQLNYGYTF

clone size: once
V gene: TRBV5-1
J gene: TRBJ2-4
CDR3 length: 14
D gene: .
CDR3 DNA: TGCGCCAGCAGCTTGAATTCGCTAGCAAACATTCAGTACTTC
CDR3 protein: CASSLNSLANIQYF